This is a list of T cell receptor beta chains from one sample in a study of blood T cell repertoires in COVID-19. Data came from immunoSEQ multiplex PCR; TCRdb stores just in-frame clones and leaves some out. The profile shows over 350,000 clones, roughly 88% of them singletons. Source material: PBMCs or T cells enriched from blood (not recorded which). These receptors originate from a woman in her 30s with acute COVID-19. Each CDR3 is given without its conserved first and last residue. D genes are given only for firm matches.

d_call v_call cdr3_aa
TRBD1 TRBV5-1 ASGTGPRYEQY
. TRBV18 ASSPPSGLASYEQY
TRBD2 TRBV7-2 ASSLSGGSDYEQY
. TRBV12-3/TRBV12-4 ASSPGDWGPQH
. TRBV18 ASSPSTFRTDTQY
. TRBV18 ASSPRPMTSTYDTDTQY
. TRBV10-1 ASSETYSGKQY
. TRBV21-1 ASSEPSPGRGRSSCGYT
. TRBV5-1 ASSSNPNYGYT
. TRBV19 ASRLQLNTEAF
TRBD2 TRBV4-1 ASSQRSGGSGHEQF
. TRBV3-1/TRBV3-2 ASSSLAARPYEQY
TRBD1 TRBV5-1 ASSLGGYGDRHAYEQY
. TRBV2 ASSDLLRKQSNQPQH
. TRBV11-2 ASSSQGTTDTQY
TRBD1 TRBV14 ASSPFAGTGYPSSYNEQF
TRBD1 TRBV7-9 ASSLDSTGPIGFEKLF
. TRBV6-4 ASSDGGLRAF
. TRBV7-2 ASSLSGASNQPQH
TRBD1 TRBV24-1 ATRARGRSSYEQY
. TRBV19 ASRVRGGATGELF
TRBD1 TRBV27 ASSFLQGTGWVANTEAF
TRBD1 TRBV6-2/TRBV6-3 ASSYAGTGYGYT
. TRBV5-1 ASSKDRSNSPLH
TRBD1 TRBV7-3 ASSLDRDSGYT
. TRBV29-1 SVPTGYNYGYT
. TRBV3-1/TRBV3-2 ASSPGRYGYT
. TRBV4-2 ASSQAPGDYEQY
. TRBV27 ASSWAGEYEQY
. TRBV7-2 ASSLVLPNSPLH
. TRBV3-1/TRBV3-2 ASSQAAGLNTGELF
. TRBV5-1 ASSLDRVRSPRENIQY
. TRBV18 ASSPSEETQY
. TRBV10-2 ASSVWDGQNGEEY
. TRBV18 ASSPPGSGVGEKLF
. TRBV6-5 ASSYSPAAYEQY
TRBD2 TRBV6-2/TRBV6-3 ASSRLAGGSEQF
. TRBV3-1/TRBV3-2 ASSDPGVTGNTIY
TRBD1 TRBV7-9 ASSPAGIRGTEAF
TRBD1 TRBV10-3 ATKDGQGVARQF
. TRBV18 ASSPLGGGGTEAF
. TRBV11-2 ASSLGHRSLGANVLT
TRBD2 TRBV11-3 ASSSGRIGSGANVLT
TRBD1 TRBV7-6 ASSLEPHRGPVEKLF
TRBD1 TRBV19 ASRKVPRDRGQPQH
TRBD2 TRBV18 ASSPGLAGGTYEQF
TRBD1 TRBV2 ASSDRQGIGEAF
TRBD2 TRBV7-3 ASSESGGATDTQY
TRBD2 TRBV6-2/TRBV6-3 ASSYRLAGQETQY
TRBD2 TRBV5-4 ASSLRLAGDMNEQF
TRBD2 TRBV19 ASSIGGGALTNEQF
TRBD1 TRBV7-8 ASSARGTGDYGYT
TRBD1 TRBV19 ASSPDRSSYNSPLH